Below are 5 T cell receptor beta chains sequenced from a single sample in a study of blood T cell repertoires in COVID-19. Produced via immunoSEQ multiplex PCR; TCRdb's table is partial and in-frame only. The data hold about 200,000 clones, with just over 90% observed a single time. The sample taken for sequencing was peripheral blood. These receptors all come from a man aged 30-40 years with acute or convalescent COVID-19.

The count of this clone is one. The chain combines TRBV4-2 with TRBJ2-1; D gene uncertain. The CDR3 is made up of 15 amino acids. Germline lookup yields CDR1 LGHNA and CDR2 YNFKEQ. V lost 7 bases to trimming and J lost 6 bases, with 19 bases between them. CDR3 in amino acids: CASTLNYADSNEQFF. The CDR3 DNA reads as TGTGCCAGCACGTTAAACTACGCCGATAGCAATGAGCAGTTCTTC.

This chain connects TRBV6-1 to TRBJ1-2; D not certain. This CDR3 is 16 amino acids long. Trimming stripped 0 bases from V and 1 base from J, with 12 bases between. Germline V gene sequence: CDR1 MNHNS, CDR2 SASEGT. The CDR3 coding sequence is TGTGCCAGCAGTGAAGCTAAGGAGGCAATTAACTATGGCTACACCTTC. It codes for CASSEAKEAINYGYTF.

The chain is built from TRBV5-1 and TRBJ2-5, with TRBD2 matching 12 bases. There are 14 residues in the CDR3. V lost 6 bases, J lost 5 bases, and 5 bases stayed unmatched. Germline loops: CDR1 SGHRS, CDR2 YFSETQ. The CDR3 sequence is CASTPSGRGETQYF. Here the CDR3 DNA reads TGCGCCAGCACCCCTAGCGGGAGGGGCGAGACCCAGTACTTC.

This clone was seen a single time. This sequence joins TRBV19 and TRBJ1-4; D is uncertain. The CDR3 length is 15 residues. V was clipped by 3 bases and J by 5 bases, with 13 bases between them. Germline CDR1 and CDR2: LNHDA and SQIVND (reference sequence). CDR3 protein: CASSISGKSNEKLFF. DNA of the CDR3: TGTGCCAGTAGTATCTCCGGGAAATCGAATGAAAAACTGTTTTTT.

This CDR3 reads CASSLRGTVSSYEQYF. In nucleotides, the CDR3 is TGTGCCAGCAGCTTACGAGGGACAGTGAGCTCCTACGAGCAGTACTTC. The V call is TRBV7-6, the J call TRBJ2-7; TRBD1 agrees at 7 bases. The germline gives CDR1 SGHVS, CDR2 FNYEAQ. V lost 2 bases and J lost 0; bases outside the gene matches: 7. The CDR3 length is 16 residues. The full variable domain, in which reference TRBV7-6 and TRBJ2-7 provide the parts outside the CDR3, is GAGVSQSPRYKVTKRGQDVALRCDPISGHVSLYWYRQALGQGPEFLTYFNYEAQQDKSGLPNDRFSAERPEGSISTLTIQRTEQRDSAMYRCASSLRGTVSSYEQYFGPGTRLTVT.